This T cell receptor (beta chain) appears in the sequencing data of a study of blood T cell repertoires in COVID-19. Turning to the study itself: Samples came from the United States, Italy and Spain, spanning acute and convalescent COVID-19. PBMCs, B-cell-depleted T cells, or T cells were the source of the cDNA or gDNA that made up the material.

Per the original data handling: Estimation of nucleated cell counts was performed using reference gene primer amplification. Data came from immunoSEQ multiplex PCR; TCRdb stores just in-frame clones and leaves some out. V and J calls and clone size are those listed in that table; D and trimming were worked out from the DNA. This sample has over 300,000 clones, with 90% found just once. Germline-derived CDR1 and CDR2 are LNHDA and SQIVND (reference sequence). CDR3 length equals 16 residues. The ends were cut back, 3 bases at V and 0 bases at J, with 12 bases in the middle. V usage is TRBV19 and J usage is TRBJ2-1; D ambiguous. What was sequenced was peripheral blood. The clonotype originates from a man between 18 and 29 years old with active or convalescent COVID-19. In DNA, the CDR3 is TGTGCCAGTAGTATTTACAGTCCGAGCTCCTACAATGAGCAGTTCTTC. Translated: CASSIYSPSSYNEQFF.